These T cell receptor beta chains were read from a single sample in a study of blood T cells in healthy people across ages. TCRdb re-analysed the 5' RACE reads in MiXCR, keeping a single row per CDR3 protein. The table has fewer than 900,000 distinct CDR3 sequences, roughly 40% seen once. The sample was blood. These receptors all stem from a man aged 18 to 35 in good health. Both conserved end residues are part of each CDR3. The D gene is left open where the match is weak. Clone size is not always given. Where it is, it says once, few, many or a class for expanded clones.

abundance,d_gene,j_gene,v_gene,CDR3nt,CDR3aa
.,.,TRBJ1-6,TRBV7-2,TGTGTCAGCAGCCACAGTCATTCACCCCTCCACTTT,CVSSHSHSPLHF
.,.,TRBJ2-7,TRBV4-3,TGCGCCAGCAGCCAAGCCGCCGGGACCGCCTACGAGCAGTACTTC,CASSQAAGTAYEQYF
many,.,TRBJ1-2,TRBV9,TGTGCCAGCAGCGTAGGAGTTGAAGACAGAAACTATGGCTACACCTTC,CASSVGVEDRNYGYTF
many,.,TRBJ2-5,TRBV7-2,TGTGCCAGCAGCGCAGGGTTCCAAGAGACCCAGTACTTC,CASSAGFQETQYF
few,.,TRBJ2-5,TRBV27,TGTGCCAGCAGTTTATTAGCGGTGGGGGAGACCCAGTACTTC,CASSLLAVGETQYF
.,.,TRBJ1-2,TRBV30,TGTGCCTCCACCCCAGACAGTCTAGCTAACTATGGCTACACCTTC,CASTPDSLANYGYTF
once,.,TRBJ2-1,TRBV18,TGTGCCAGCTCAACCACAGTGCTCAATGAGCAGTTCTTC,CASSTTVLNEQFF
few,TRBD2,TRBJ2-1,TRBV20-1,TGCAGTGCTTCAATTTTAGCGGGGGCGGCCAATGAGCAGTTCTTC,CSASILAGAANEQFF
many,.,TRBJ2-6,TRBV27,TGTGCCAGCAGTTTAAAGCCCCCCTTCCACTCTGGGGCCAACGTCCTGACTTTC,CASSLKPPFHSGANVLTF
.,.,TRBJ1-1,TRBV12-3/TRBV12-4,TGTGCCAGCAGTTTAGAGTGGACTGAAGCTTTCTTT,CASSLEWTEAFF
many,.,TRBJ2-7,TRBV3-1,TGTGCCAGCAGCCAAGCGGGCGGCACTGACTCCTACGAGCAGTACTTC,CASSQAGGTDSYEQYF
few,.,TRBJ1-1,TRBV6-2/TRBV6-3,TGTGCCAGCAGCCAGGTGACGACGACCAGGGGTGAAGCTTTCTTT,CASSQVTTTRGEAFF
.,.,TRBJ2-1,TRBV24-1,TGTGCCACCAGTGATTTGACCTACAATGAGCAGTTCTTC,CATSDLTYNEQFF
.,.,TRBJ2-2,TRBV10-3,TGTGCCATCGGCCCAGGGTCCGGGGAGCTGTTTTTT,CAIGPGSGELFF
.,.,TRBJ2-5,TRBV9,TGTGCCAGCAGCGTAGATCAGTCCAATGAGCAGTACTTC,CASSVDQSNEQYF
.,.,TRBJ1-4,TRBV7-6,TGTGCCAGCAGCTTAAGAGGGAATGGTGAAAAACTGTTTTTT,CASSLRGNGEKLFF
.,.,TRBJ2-5,TRBV10-3,TGTGCCATCAGTGAGGCCCCTTGGGACAATGAGCAGTACTTC,CAISEAPWDNEQYF
few,.,TRBJ1-2,TRBV12-3/TRBV12-4,TGTGCCAGCAGTTTAGATCATCCTAACTATGGCTACACCTTC,CASSLDHPNYGYTF
.,.,TRBJ1-2,TRBV3-1,TGTGCCAGCAGCCAAGCCTACACGGCGGGCGGCTACACCTTC,CASSQAYTAGGYTF
.,TRBD2,TRBJ2-1,TRBV11-2,TGTGCCAGCAGCATGGGGGGGACTAGCGGGGGATTGTACAATGAGCAGTTCTTC,CASSMGGTSGGLYNEQFF
.,TRBD1,TRBJ1-4,TRBV12-3/TRBV12-4,TGTGCCGGCAGTGAAACAGGGGTGAGGAAAGAAAAACTGTTTTTT,CAGSETGVRKEKLFF
.,.,TRBJ1-6,TRBV7-3,TGTGCCAGCAGCTTAGTTCGAAATTCACCCCTCCACTTT,CASSLVRNSPLHF
.,.,TRBJ2-4,TRBV9,TGTGCCAGCAGCGTGGACGTTCAGGGGATTGCCAAAAACATTCAGTACTTC,CASSVDVQGIAKNIQYF
few,TRBD1,TRBJ1-6,TRBV6-2/TRBV6-3,TGTGCCAGCAGTTACTCCGGCAGGGGGCATTCACCCCTCCACTTT,CASSYSGRGHSPLHF
.,.,TRBJ1-5,TRBV15,TGTGCCACCAGCAGCCGACAGCAAAATAATCAGCCCCAGCATTTT,CATSSRQQNNQPQHF
few,TRBD1,TRBJ1-2,TRBV3-1,TGTGCCAGCAGAACCGGGACAGGCTATGGCTACACCTTC,CASRTGTGYGYTF
.,.,TRBJ2-3,TRBV4-2,TGTGCCAGCAGCCAAGGGGGACTGATCACAGATACGCAGTATTTT,CASSQGGLITDTQYF
few,.,TRBJ2-5,TRBV29-1,TGCAGCGTTGGTCGGGCAGGGGAAAACAATGAGCAGTACTTC,CSVGRAGENNEQYF
.,.,TRBJ2-3,TRBV28,TGTGCCAGCAGTTTCCAGGGTACCCAATACCACACAGACCACACAGATACGCAGTATTTT,CASSFQGTQYHTDHTDTQYF
many,TRBD2,TRBJ2-1,TRBV24-1,TGTGCCACCAGTGGACGGGGGGTTCGCTCCTACAATGAGCAGTTCTTC,CATSGRGVRSYNEQFF
.,.,TRBJ2-1,TRBV25-1,TGTGCCAGCAGCCCCGTGCCCGCAGAATCCAATGAGCAGTTCTTC,CASSPVPAESNEQFF
many,.,TRBJ2-3,TRBV6-5,TGTGCCAGCACTCGAGGCCAGTTATCAGATACGCAGTATTTT,CASTRGQLSDTQYF
.,.,TRBJ1-3,TRBV6-2/TRBV6-3,TGTGCCAGCAGTTACTCGTCTCCCGCGGACACCATATATTTT,CASSYSSPADTIYF
.,TRBD1,TRBJ2-3,TRBV7-3,TGTGCCAGCAGCTTAACAACAGGGGCGGGAGATACGCAGTATTTT,CASSLTTGAGDTQYF
.,TRBD2,TRBJ2-7,TRBV2,TGTGCCAGCAGTGAACAACTAGCGGGGGCCGCGTATGGTGAGCAGTACTTC,CASSEQLAGAAYGEQYF
few,.,TRBJ2-3,TRBV5-1,TGCGCCAGCAGCTTGGCCGGGGCTAGCGCCGGAGATACGCAGTATTTT,CASSLAGASAGDTQYF
.,TRBD2,TRBJ2-1,TRBV12-3/TRBV12-4,TGTGCCAGCATTACCGGGACTAGCCCTAACAATGAGCAGTTCTTC,CASITGTSPNNEQFF
.,.,TRBJ2-5,TRBV3-1,TGTGCCAGCAGCCGGGGACCAACCCAAGAGACCCAGTACTTC,CASSRGPTQETQYF
.,.,TRBJ2-3,TRBV12-3/TRBV12-4,TGTGCCAGCAGAGAAACTAGTCATGGTACAGATACGCAGTATTTT,CASRETSHGTDTQYF
.,.,TRBJ2-1,TRBV7-8,TGTGCCAGCAGCGTGCGAGGGGTTTGGGGTAACAATGAGCAGTTCTTC,CASSVRGVWGNNEQFF
many,TRBD2,TRBJ2-1,TRBV27,TGTGCCAGCAGTTTATGGGTCGGACTAGCGTACAATGAGCAGTTCTTC,CASSLWVGLAYNEQFF